This TCR beta chain was identified in a study of blood T cell repertoires in COVID-19. Overall study: Sites across the United States, Italy and Spain contributed samples from acute and convalescent COVID-19.

With 10 bases removed from V and 2 bases from J, the gap between germline ends came to 14 bases. The CDR3 totals 13 residues. Germline CDR1 reads SGHTA; CDR2 reads FQGNSA. Original processing notes: Nucleated cell number was recorded as an estimate derived from reference gene primer amplification. The data were produced by immunoSEQ multiplex PCR, yet TCRdb's version contains in-frame clones alone and is incomplete. V and J calls and clone size come straight from that table; D and trimming were deduced from the DNA. The profile shows more than 200,000 clones, about four fifths of them singletons. The J gene is TRBJ1-2, the V gene TRBV7-2; D is ambiguous. The sample was peripheral blood. This TCR was recovered from a woman aged 40 to 49 with active or convalescent COVID-19. The CDR3 reads CATILAGNYGYTF. CDR3 nucleotide sequence: TGTGCCACCATCCTGGCGGGGAACTATGGCTACACCTTC.